Below, 8 T cell receptor beta chains from the same sample are listed, as sequenced in a study of cytomegalovirus exposure and HLA in healthy donors. Amplification used 60 Vbeta primers and 13 Jbeta primers. The repertoire was sequenced with immunoSEQ multiplex PCR; TCRdb's copy has only in-frame clones and lacks some. The sample has roughly 120,000 clones; roughly 67% are singletons. The sample consisted of PBMCs. Every receptor here comes from a man between 18 and 29 years old in good health and CMV-seropositive.

The chain recombines TRBV5-1 with TRBJ1-4; the match to TRBD1 covers 9 bases. The germline CDR1 and CDR2 sequences are SGHRS and YFSETQ. This CDR3 region has 17 residues. The V segment lost 2 bases and the J segment 7 bases; nucleotides outside the gene matches: 12. The CDR3: CASSLLSTGGSGEKLFF. CDR3 nucleotide sequence: TGCGCCAGCAGCTTACTATCGACAGGGGGTTCTGGTGAAAAACTGTTTTTT. Full variable domain (outside the CDR3, taken from reference TRBV5-1 and TRBJ1-4): KAGVTQTPRYLIKTRGQQVTLSCSPISGHRSVSWYQQTPGQGLQFLFEYFSETQRNKGNFPGRFSGRQFSNSRSEMNVSTLELGDSALYLCASSLLSTGGSGEKLFFGSGTQLSVL.

In its sample, this clone was seen once. The chain uses TRBV7-9 and TRBJ2-7, with a weak D call TRBD2 (6 bases). Germline V gene lookup returns CDR1 SEHNR and CDR2 FQNEAQ (reference sequence). CDR3 length: 17 amino acids. The V end lost 3 bases, the J end lost 2 bases, and 20 bases lay between the germline ends. The DNA of the CDR3 is TGTGCCAGCAGCTTCGCACATCCCTGGGAGGCGGCCTACGAGCAGTACTTC. Protein product: CASSFAHPWEAAYEQYF. Looking up the rest from reference TRBV7-9 and TRBJ2-7 gives the full variable domain: DTGVSQNPRHKITKRGQNVTFRCDPISEHNRLYWYRQTLGQGPEFLTYFQNEAQLEKSRLLSDRFSAERPKGSFSTLEIQRTEQGDSAMYLCASSFAHPWEAAYEQYFGPGTRLTVT.

This clone turned up a few times. The chain couples TRBV6-4 to TRBJ2-1, with no clear D. CDR3 length equals 13 residues. Germline V gene data show CDR1 as MRHNA and CDR2 as SNTAGT. With 0 bases removed from V and 7 bases from J, the gap between germline ends came to 7 bases. The CDR3 sequence: CASSDSPENEQFF. The CDR3 bases are TGTGCCAGCAGTGACTCCCCTGAGAATGAGCAGTTCTTC.

The genes are TRBV6-1 and TRBJ2-7; D perhaps matches TRBD2 (5 bases). The germline V gene encodes CDR1 MNHNS and CDR2 SASEGT. V lost 4 bases to trimming and J lost 4 bases, with 11 bases between them. CDR3 length: 13 amino acids. The CDR3 DNA is TGTGCCAGCAGTGGGCTAGCTCAATACGAGCAGTACGTC. Translating gives CASSGLAQYEQYV.

The chain combines TRBV6-6 with TRBJ1-1, with TRBD1 as a possible D gene (5 bases). This CDR3 comprises 13 residues. V was trimmed by 2 bases and J by 5 bases, leaving 9 bases between them. The germline V gene has CDR1 MNHNY and CDR2 SVGAGI (reference sequence). CDR3 residues: CASSYRGGTEAFF. CDR3 sequence (DNA): TGTGCCAGCAGTTACAGGGGAGGGACTGAAGCTTTCTTT.

The V and J genes are TRBV2 and TRBJ1-5; TRBD1 matches 8 bases. V gave up 7 bases and J gave up 7 bases; unmatched junction bases: 6. CDR1 and CDR2 from the germline V gene are SNHLY and FYNNEI. There are 13 residues in the CDR3. This CDR3 reads CASKLTGDQPQHF. The CDR3 DNA reads as TGTGCCAGCAAGTTGACAGGGGACCAGCCCCAGCATTTT.

The chain is built from TRBV21-1 and TRBJ1-2; TRBD1, the table's D call, was not compared with the DNA. TRBV21-1 is given as a pseudogene. The CDR3 covers 16 residues. DNA of the CDR3: TGTGCCAGCAGCAAAGTAGGGGGACAGGGAAAAGGAGGCTACACCTTC. Residues: CASSKVGGQGKGGYTF.

This sequence joins TRBV28 and TRBJ2-7; 10 bases line up with TRBD1. Germline V gives CDR1 MDHEN, CDR2 SYDVKM. The CDR3 totals 15 residues. The junction had 4 bases not matched to a gene; V was cut back by 3 bases and J by 2 bases. The CDR3 region is CASSLGTGDAYEQYF. As DNA, the CDR3 is TGTGCCAGCAGTTTGGGGACAGGGGATGCCTACGAGCAGTACTTC.